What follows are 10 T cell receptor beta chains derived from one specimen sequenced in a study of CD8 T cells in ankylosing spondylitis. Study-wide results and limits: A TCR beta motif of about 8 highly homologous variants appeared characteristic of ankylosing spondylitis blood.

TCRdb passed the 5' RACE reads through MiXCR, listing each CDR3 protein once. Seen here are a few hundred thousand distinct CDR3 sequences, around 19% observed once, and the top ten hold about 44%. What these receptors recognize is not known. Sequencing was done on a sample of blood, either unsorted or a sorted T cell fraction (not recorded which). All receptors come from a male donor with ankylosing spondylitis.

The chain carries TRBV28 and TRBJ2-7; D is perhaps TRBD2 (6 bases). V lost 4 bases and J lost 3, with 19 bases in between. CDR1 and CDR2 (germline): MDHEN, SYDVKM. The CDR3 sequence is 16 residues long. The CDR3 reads CASSSSSIAEDYEQYF. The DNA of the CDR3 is TGTGCCAGCAGTTCTTCATCAATAGCGGAGGACTACGAGCAGTACTTC.

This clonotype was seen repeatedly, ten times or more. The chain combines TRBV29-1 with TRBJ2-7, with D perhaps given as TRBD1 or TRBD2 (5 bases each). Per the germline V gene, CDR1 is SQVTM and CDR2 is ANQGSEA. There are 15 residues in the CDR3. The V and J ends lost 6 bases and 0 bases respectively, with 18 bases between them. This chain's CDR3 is CSVPIYDGGSYEQYF. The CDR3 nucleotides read TGCAGCGTCCCTATATATGATGGGGGCTCCTACGAGCAGTACTTC.

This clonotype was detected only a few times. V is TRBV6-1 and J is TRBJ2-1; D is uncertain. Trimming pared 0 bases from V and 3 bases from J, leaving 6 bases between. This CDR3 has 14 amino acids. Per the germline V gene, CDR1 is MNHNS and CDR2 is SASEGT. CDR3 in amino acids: CASSEAGIYNEQFF. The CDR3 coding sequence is TGTGCCAGCAGTGAAGCAGGGATCTACAATGAGCAGTTCTTC.

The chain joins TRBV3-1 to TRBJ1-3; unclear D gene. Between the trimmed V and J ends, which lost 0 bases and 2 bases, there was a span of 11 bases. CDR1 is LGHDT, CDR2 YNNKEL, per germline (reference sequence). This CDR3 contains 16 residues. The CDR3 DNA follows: TGTGCCAGCAGCCAAGAGATACGGGAGACTGGAAACACCATATATTTT. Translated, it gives CASSQEIRETGNTIYF.

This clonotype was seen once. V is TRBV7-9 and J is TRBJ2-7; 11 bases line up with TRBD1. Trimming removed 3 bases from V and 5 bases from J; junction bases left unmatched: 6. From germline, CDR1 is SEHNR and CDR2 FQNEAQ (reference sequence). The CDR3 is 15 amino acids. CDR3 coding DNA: TGTGCCAGCAGCTTCGGACAGGGGGCCGCTGACGAGCAGTACTTC. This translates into CASSFGQGAADEQYF.

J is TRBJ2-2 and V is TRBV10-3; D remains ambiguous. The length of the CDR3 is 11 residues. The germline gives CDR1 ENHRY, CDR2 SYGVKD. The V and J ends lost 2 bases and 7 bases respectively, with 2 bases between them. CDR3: CAISEVGELFF. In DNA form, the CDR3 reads TGTGCCATCAGTGAGGTCGGGGAGCTGTTTTTT.

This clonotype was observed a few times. CDR3 in amino acids: CASSQGTSGRYNEQFF. The CDR3 DNA is TGTGCCAGCAGCCAAGGGACTAGCGGGAGATACAATGAGCAGTTCTTC. The chain employs TRBV4-2 and TRBJ2-1; 13 bases map to TRBD2. This CDR3 contains 16 residues. The germline gives CDR1 LGHNA, CDR2 YNFKEQ. V lost 1 base and J lost 4; bases outside the gene matches: 1.

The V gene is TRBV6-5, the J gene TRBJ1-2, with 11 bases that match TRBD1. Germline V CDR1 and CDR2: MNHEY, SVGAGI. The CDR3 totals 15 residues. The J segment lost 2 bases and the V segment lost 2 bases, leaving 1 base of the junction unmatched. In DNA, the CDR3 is TGTGCCAGCAGTTACCGGGACAGGGGGAACTATGGCTACACCTTC. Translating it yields CASSYRDRGNYGYTF.

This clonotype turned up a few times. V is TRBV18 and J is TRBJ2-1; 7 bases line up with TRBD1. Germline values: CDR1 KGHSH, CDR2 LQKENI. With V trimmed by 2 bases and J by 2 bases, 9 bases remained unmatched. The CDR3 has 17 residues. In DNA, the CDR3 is TGTGCCAGCTCACCAACCATGGGACAGACCGCCTACAATGAGCAGTTCTTC. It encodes CASSPTMGQTAYNEQFF.

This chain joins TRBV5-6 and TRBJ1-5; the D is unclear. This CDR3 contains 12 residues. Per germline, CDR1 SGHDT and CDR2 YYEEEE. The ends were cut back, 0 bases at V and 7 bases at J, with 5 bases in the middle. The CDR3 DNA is TGTGCCAGCAGCTTGGCCAGCCAGCCCCAGCATTTT. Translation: CASSLASQPQHF. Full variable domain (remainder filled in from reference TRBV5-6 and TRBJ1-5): DAGVTQSPTHLIKTRGQQVTLRCSPKSGHDTVSWYQQALGQGPQFIFQYYEEEERQRGNFPDRFSGHQFPNYSSELNVNALLLGDSALYLCASSLASQPQHFGDGTRLSIL.